This TCR beta chain comes out of a study of identical twins' blood T cells. General study results and limits: Mainly, cloneset size products determined shared clonotypes, twins included.

TCR cDNA libraries came from RNA via a modified published protocol. Authors' methods: Per-library CDR3 reads ranged roughly 2.2 to 3.6 million; clonotypes, ~95,000 to ~550,000. TCRdb independently ran MiXCR on the 5' RACE reads; one entry per CDR3 protein. For this entry, the V and J calls and clone size follow TCRdb and not the study's own pipeline. The table shows around 380,000 distinct CDR3 sequences, with roughly 28% occurring only once. The J segment lost 4 bases and the V segment lost 5 bases, leaving 13 bases of the junction unmatched. The CDR3 extends over 16 amino acids. From germline, CDR1 is MNHEY and CDR2 SVGAGI. The three twin pairs were reared together, likely meeting the same infections. This clonotype was observed a handful of times. Its cognate antigen is unknown.

What was sequenced was PBMCs. This rearrangement joins TRBV6-5 to TRBJ1-2; 7 nucleotides align to TRBD1. The clonotype comes from a woman aged 18 to 49 in good health. CDR3 bases: TGTGCCAGCAGTCTCCTTTCAGGGGGGGCCTTCTATGGCTACACCTTC. Protein product: CASSLLSGGAFYGYTF.